A single sample gave rise to the 18 T cell receptor beta chains below, sequenced in a study of blood T cell repertoires in COVID-19. TCRdb keeps only in-frame clones here, not all; method: immunoSEQ multiplex PCR. This sample has some 320,000 clones; more than 90% occur once, and the top ten carry roughly 2.6%. The specimen sequenced was PBMCs or T cells enriched from blood (not recorded which). All receptors derive from a man aged 55 to 70 who had recovered from COVID-19.

J is TRBJ1-5 and V is TRBV15, with D tentatively TRBD1 (5 bases). Deletions cut 0 bases from V and 11 bases from J, with 14 bases between. The CDR3 runs 14 residues. In germline, CDR1 is LNHNV, CDR2 YYDKDF (reference sequence). The CDR3, as DNA: TGTGCCACCAGCAGAGATAAGGTCCGGGGGGCCCAGCATTTT. Translated: CATSRDKVRGAQHF. Combining the CDR3 with reference TRBV15 and TRBJ1-5 gives the whole variable domain DAMVIQNPRYQVTQFGKPVTLSCSQTLNHNVMYWYQQKSSQAPKLLFHYYDKDFNNEADTPDNFQSRRPNTSFCFLDIRSPGLGDTAMYLCATSRDKVRGAQHFGDGTRLSIL.

The chain is built from TRBV5-5 and TRBJ1-2, with 7 bases aligning to TRBD1. From germline, CDR1 is SGHKS and CDR2 YYEKEE (reference sequence). CDR3 length equals 13 residues. The trim removed 3 bases at V and 4 bases at J, leaving 3 bases unmatched. CDR3 nucleotide sequence: TGTGCCAGCAGCTGGGACAGTTCCTATGGCTACACCTTC. Its protein is CASSWDSSYGYTF.

The genes are TRBV5-4 and TRBJ2-5; the match to TRBD1 covers 7 bases. CDR3 length equals 16 residues. CDR1 SGHNT and CDR2 YYREEE come from the germline V gene (reference sequence). Trimming removed 0 bases from V and 2 bases from J; junction bases left unmatched: 7. The CDR3 reads CASSLDVGTAQETQYF. In DNA, the CDR3 is TGTGCCAGCAGCTTGGACGTCGGGACAGCACAAGAGACCCAGTACTTC.

As regards this clone: At one end the junction does not follow the germline gene, possibly because of a read error. Other DNA sequences from this sample encode an identical CDR3 as well. In nucleotides, the CDR3 is TGCGCCAGCAGCCAAGGACAGGGGGCGGAGGAGCAGTACTTC. Amino acids: CASSQGQGAEEQYF. The chain links TRBV7-8 to TRBJ2-7; 11 bases are shared with TRBD1. The CDR3 length is 14 residues. Germline CDR1 SGHVS, CDR2 FQNEAQ.

This clone was detected only once. Written as DNA, the CDR3 is TGTGCCAGTAGTATAACGGGAAACTACGAGCAGTACTTC. Translated, it gives CASSITGNYEQYF. V gene TRBV19 combines with J gene TRBJ2-7; tentative D call: TRBD2 (5 bases). The germline V and J ends were trimmed by 2 bases and 3 bases, with 8 bases remaining between them. From germline, CDR1 is LNHDA and CDR2 SQIVND (reference sequence). The CDR3 is 13 amino acids.

This chain links TRBV3-1 (or the pseudogene TRBV3-2) with TRBJ1-1; no definite D call. This CDR3 spans 13 amino acids. V dropped 3 bases and J dropped 11 bases, with 16 bases sitting between them. The germline V gene has CDR1 LGHDT and CDR2 YNNKEL (reference sequence). DNA of the CDR3: TGTGCCAGCAGCCAGGAGCTAAGCGTTAGTGCTTTCTTT. Translated, it gives CASSQELSVSAFF.

V is TRBV30 and J is TRBJ2-1, with 9 bases fitting TRBD1. Germline V gives CDR1 GTSNPN, CDR2 SVGIG (reference sequence). The CDR3 consists of 14 residues. Trimming removed 3 bases from V and 6 bases from J; junction bases left unmatched: 6. Here the CDR3 DNA reads TGTGCCTGGAGCGGGACAGGGACACGCAATGAGCAGTTCTTC. Translation gives CAWSGTGTRNEQFF.

A word on this clone: Its ends do not fully match the called genes, so a read error is possible. V usage is TRBV7-3 and J usage is TRBJ2-3; 7 bases fit TRBD1. The CDR3 length is 14 residues. Germline values: CDR1 SGHTA, CDR2 FQGTGA. CDR3 residues: CASSLTGVTDTQYF. Here the CDR3 DNA reads TGTGCCAGCAGCCTAACAGGGGTCACAGATACGCAGTATTTT.

The chain recombines TRBV6-5 with TRBJ2-1, with TRBD2 matching over 7 bases. The germline V gene encodes CDR1 MNHEY and CDR2 SVGAGI. The junction had 7 bases not matched to a gene; V was cut back by 5 bases and J by 3 bases. The CDR3 has 15 amino acids. CDR3 in amino acids: CASSNRLADYNEQFF. The CDR3 DNA follows: TGTGCCAGCAGTAATAGGCTAGCGGACTACAATGAGCAGTTCTTC.

This sequence joins TRBV19 and TRBJ2-1; D may be TRBD2 (5 bases). V shed 3 bases and J shed 4 bases, with 13 bases lying between them. Germline lookup yields CDR1 LNHDA and CDR2 SQIVND (reference sequence). The CDR3 is 15 residues long. For the CDR3, the DNA is TGTGCCAGTAGTATTGAGGAGCGGACTTACAATGAGCAGTTCTTC. This codes for CASSIEERTYNEQFF.

The rearrangement uses TRBV27 and TRBJ2-1; TRBD2 is a possible D gene (6 bases). With 3 bases removed from V and 12 bases from J, the gap between germline ends came to 15 bases. This CDR3 has 13 amino acids. Germline CDR1 is MNHEY and CDR2 is SMNVEV (reference sequence). For the CDR3, the DNA is TGTGCCAGCAGTTTTAGAAAGGCGGAGGGGCAGTTCTTC. Translation gives CASSFRKAEGQFF.

The rearrangement uses TRBV2 and TRBJ1-4; the match to TRBD1 covers 8 bases. V dropped 6 bases and J dropped 8; count of bases not matched to a gene: 2. The germline V gene has CDR1 SNHLY and CDR2 FYNNEI. The CDR3 contains 12 residues. The CDR3 DNA is TGTGCCAGCAGGGGACAGGTCGAAAAACTGTTTTTT. Its translation is CASRGQVEKLFF. The variable domain in full, completed from reference TRBV2 and TRBJ1-4, reads EPEVTQTPSHQVTQMGQEVILRCVPISNHLYFYWYRQILGQKVEFLVSFYNNEISEKSEIFDDQFSVERPDGSNFTLKIRSTKLEDSAMYFCASRGQVEKLFFGSGTQLSVL.

The chain is built from TRBV29-1 and TRBJ2-7, with 11 bases aligning to TRBD1. CDR1 SQVTM and CDR2 ANQGSEA come from the germline V gene. This CDR3 is 12 amino acids long. The V gene end was trimmed by 7 bases and the J gene end by 6 bases; junction bases not matched to a gene: 5. The CDR3 coding sequence is TGCAGCGCGGGACAGGGGGAGAGCGAGCAGTACTTC. It encodes CSAGQGESEQYF.

The CDR3 region has the DNA TGTGCCACCAGTACACAGTCCACAGATACGCAGTATTTT. Encoded protein: CATSTQSTDTQYF. The rearrangement joins TRBV24-1 to TRBJ2-3; D unclear. The CDR3 is made up of 13 amino acids. Germline loops: CDR1 KGHDR, CDR2 SFDVKD. The V end lost 6 bases, the J end lost 2 bases, and 8 bases lay between the germline ends.

The chain uses TRBV9 and TRBJ1-6, with D possibly matching TRBD1 (5 bases). Germline CDR1 is SGDLS and CDR2 is YYNGEE. The CDR3 loop spans 17 amino acids. The germline V and J ends were trimmed by 0 bases and 5 bases, with 15 bases remaining between them. The CDR3 protein is CASSVGGGLGDNSPLHF. The CDR3 DNA is TGTGCCAGCAGCGTAGGGGGGGGTCTCGGAGATAATTCACCCCTCCACTTT.

The V gene is TRBV9, the J gene TRBJ2-1, with D possibly TRBD1 on 5 matching bases. Trimming shortened V by 4 bases and J by 2 bases, and 13 bases separated the two germline ends. Germline CDR1 is SGDLS and CDR2 is YYNGEE. The CDR3 loop spans 15 amino acids. The CDR3 protein is CASSIERGAYNEQFF. CDR3 in DNA: TGTGCCAGCAGCATTGAAAGGGGCGCCTACAATGAGCAGTTCTTC.

This clone was counted once. This rearrangement joins TRBV5-1 to TRBJ2-7; 11 nucleotides line up with TRBD1. Germline V gene lookup returns CDR1 SGHRS and CDR2 YFSETQ. The CDR3 spans 14 residues. With 0 bases clipped from V and 7 bases from J, the junction kept 3 bases outside the gene matches. CDR3 loop: CASSLGTGGGEQYF. CDR3 DNA sequence: TGCGCCAGCAGCTTGGGGACAGGGGGCGGTGAGCAGTACTTC.

The chain combines TRBV5-1 with TRBJ1-2; 9 bases match TRBD1. Germline V gene lookup returns CDR1 SGHRS and CDR2 YFSETQ. This CDR3 is 16 amino acids long. V shed 0 bases, J shed 4 bases, and the junction held 7 bases outside the gene matches. The CDR3 loop reads CASSLDVGQGLYGYTF. CDR3 DNA: TGCGCCAGCAGCTTGGATGTGGGACAGGGCCTCTATGGCTACACCTTC.